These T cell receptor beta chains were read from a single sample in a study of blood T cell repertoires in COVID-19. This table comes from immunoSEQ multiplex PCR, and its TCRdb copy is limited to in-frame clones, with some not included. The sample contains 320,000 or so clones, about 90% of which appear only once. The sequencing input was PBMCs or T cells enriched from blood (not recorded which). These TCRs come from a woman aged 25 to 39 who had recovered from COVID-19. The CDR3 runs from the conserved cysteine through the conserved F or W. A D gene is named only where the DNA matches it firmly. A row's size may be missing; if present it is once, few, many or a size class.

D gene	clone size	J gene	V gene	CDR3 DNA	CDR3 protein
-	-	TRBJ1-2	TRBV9	TGTGCCAGCAGCGTCGGGGCGGGAGCTAACTATGGCTACACCTTC	CASSVGAGANYGYTF
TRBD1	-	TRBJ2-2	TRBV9	TGTGCCAGCAGCCCTCGGACAGGGGGCGCGGCGATGCTCACCGGGGAGCTGTTTTTT	CASSPRTGGAAMLTGELFF
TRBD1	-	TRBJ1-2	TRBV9	TGTGCCAGCAGCGCGACAGGGGCTTATGGCTACACCTTC	CASSATGAYGYTF
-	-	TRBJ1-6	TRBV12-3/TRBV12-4	TGTGCCAGCAGTTTTGACAGGTCTTCACCCCTCCACTTT	CASSFDRSSPLHF
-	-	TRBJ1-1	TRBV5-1	TGCGCCAGCAGCCTGACACAGGCGAACACTGAAGCTTTCTTT	CASSLTQANTEAFF
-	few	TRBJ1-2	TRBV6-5	TGTGCCAGCCGAAGGCAGGGAAAGGAGGGCTACACCTTC	CASRRQGKEGYTF
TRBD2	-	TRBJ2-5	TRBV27	TGTGCCAGCAATCCAGGACTAGCGTCTGGGACCCAGTACTTC	CASNPGLASGTQYF
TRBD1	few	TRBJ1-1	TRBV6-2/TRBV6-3	TGTGCCAGCAGTCGGACAGGGAACACTGAAGCTTTCTTT	CASSRTGNTEAFF
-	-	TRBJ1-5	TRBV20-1	TGCAGTGCTAGTGATCCTAACAGGGTTCCCAATCAGCCCCAGCATTTT	CSASDPNRVPNQPQHF
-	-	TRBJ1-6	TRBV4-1	TGCGCCAGCAGCCAAGATGACGCCGGGGGGAATTCACCCCTCCACTTT	CASSQDDAGGNSPLHF
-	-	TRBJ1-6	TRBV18	TGTGCCAGCTCACCACGGTCAACGGGAGAAGGACCCCTCCACTTT	CASSPRSTGEGPLHF
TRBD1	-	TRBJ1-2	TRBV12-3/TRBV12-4	TGTGCCAGCAGCCAGGGACAGGACTATGGCTACACCTTC	CASSQGQDYGYTF
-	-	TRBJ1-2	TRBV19	TGTGCCAGTGCCGGGACACAAAACTATGGCTACACCTTC	CASAGTQNYGYTF
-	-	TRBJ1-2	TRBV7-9	TGTGCCAGCAGCCCCGGGAACTATGGCTACACCTTC	CASSPGNYGYTF
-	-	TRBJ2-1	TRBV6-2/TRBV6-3	TGTGCCAGCAGTTCCCCAGGCCCCTACAATGAGCAGTTCTTC	CASSSPGPYNEQFF
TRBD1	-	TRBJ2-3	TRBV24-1	TGTGCCACCAGCGCCCGTCCGGGACAGGGGAGGGGCACAGATACGCAGTATTTT	CATSARPGQGRGTDTQYF
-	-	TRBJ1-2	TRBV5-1	TGCGCCAGCAGCTCACTTCTCAGGCTTGGCTACACCTTC	CASSSLLRLGYTF
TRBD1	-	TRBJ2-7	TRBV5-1	TGCGCCAGCAGTTACACGACGGGACAGGGCTTCAACGAGCAGTACTTC	CASSYTTGQGFNEQYF
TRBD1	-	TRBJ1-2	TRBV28	TGTGCCAGCAGTTTTTCGGACAGGGGGCAAAATGGCTACACCTTC	CASSFSDRGQNGYTF
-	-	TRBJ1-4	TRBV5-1	TGCGCCAGCAGCTTGTCTACGGTCCCTATAAATGAAAAACTGTTTTTT	CASSLSTVPINEKLFF
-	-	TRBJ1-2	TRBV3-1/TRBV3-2	TGTGCCAGCAGCCCGACGGGGGGCTATGGCTACACCTTC	CASSPTGGYGYTF
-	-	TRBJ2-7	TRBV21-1	TGTGCCAGCACCCACCTCCGGGTGAGGGATGACGAGCAGTACTTC	CASTHLRVRDDEQYF
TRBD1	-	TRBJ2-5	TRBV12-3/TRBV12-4	TGTGCCAGCAGATTCGCAGGGGGAGAGACCCAGTACTTC	CASRFAGGETQYF
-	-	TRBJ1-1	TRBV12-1	TGTGCCAGCAACCGGACAGGGGCGAACACTGAAGCTTTCTTT	CASNRTGANTEAFF
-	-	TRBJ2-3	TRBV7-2	TGTGCCAGCAGCCCCAACTCAGGGGATACGCAGTATTTT	CASSPNSGDTQYF
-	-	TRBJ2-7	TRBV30	TGTGCCTGGGAGACAGGTTCCCCCCCTTACGAGCAGTACTTC	CAWETGSPPYEQYF
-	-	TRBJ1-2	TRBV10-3	TGTGCCATCAGTGAGGGGGGGGTAAGCCATGGCTACACCTTC	CAISEGGVSHGYTF
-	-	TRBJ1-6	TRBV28	TGTGCCGGGCGAAGTCAGGGGCCGGGTAATTCACCCCTCCACTTT	CAGRSQGPGNSPLHF
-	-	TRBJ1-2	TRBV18	TGTGCCAGCTCAGATGGACAACTAACCTATGGCTACACCTTC	CASSDGQLTYGYTF
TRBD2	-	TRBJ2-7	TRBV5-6	TGTGCCAGCAGCTCCCTCGAAGTTGGGAGGGATGGCTCCTACGAGCAGTACTTC	CASSSLEVGRDGSYEQYF
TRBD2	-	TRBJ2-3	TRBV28	TGTGCCAGCACTAGGACTAGCGGGGCTCCCACAGATACGCAGTATTTT	CASTRTSGAPTDTQYF
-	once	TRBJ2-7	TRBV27	TGTGCCAGCAGTTCTCGACGGGTGGCCTACGAGCAGTACTTC	CASSSRRVAYEQYF
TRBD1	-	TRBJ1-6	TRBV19	TGTGCCAGTAGTACTTGGGACAGGGCAAGCTCCTATAATTCACCCCTCCACTTT	CASSTWDRASSYNSPLHF
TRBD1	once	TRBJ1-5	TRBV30	TGTGCCTGGAGTTCTGGGACAGGGAGTCAGCCCCAGCATTTT	CAWSSGTGSQPQHF
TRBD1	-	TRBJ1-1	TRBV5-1	TGCGCCAGCAGCGTAAGACAGGGGGACACTGAAGCTTTCTTT	CASSVRQGDTEAFF
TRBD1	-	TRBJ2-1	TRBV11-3	TGTGCCAGCAGGGGATGCGGGACAGGTCTGTTCCTATTCTACAATGAGCAGTTCTTC	CASRGCGTGLFLFYNEQFF
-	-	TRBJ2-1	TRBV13	TGTGCCAGCCGTGAAAGAGCGGGCCCTGAGGCTGAGCAGTTCTTC	CASRERAGPEAEQFF
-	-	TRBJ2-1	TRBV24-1	TGTGCCACCAGTTACAGGAACACATACAATGAGCAGTTCTTC	CATSYRNTYNEQFF
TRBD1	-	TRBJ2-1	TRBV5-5	TGTGCCAGCAGCCCCCAAAGGAGGACAGGGGTCTACAATGAGCAGTTCTTC	CASSPQRRTGVYNEQFF
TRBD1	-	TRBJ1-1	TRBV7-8	TGTGCCAGCAGCCTGGTTGGACAGGGGCTAAACACTGAAGCTTTCTTT	CASSLVGQGLNTEAFF
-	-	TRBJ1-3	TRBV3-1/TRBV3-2	TGTGCCAGCAGCCCCCAGGGTTCTGGAAACACCATATATTTT	CASSPQGSGNTIYF
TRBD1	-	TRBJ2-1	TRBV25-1	TGTGCCAGCAATCTAAACCCGCCGGGACAGGGGATCTACAATGAGCAGTTCTTC	CASNLNPPGQGIYNEQFF
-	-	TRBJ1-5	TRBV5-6	TGTGCCAGCAGCTTGTACAATCAGCCCCAGCATTTT	CASSLYNQPQHF
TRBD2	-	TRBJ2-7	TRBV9	TGTGCCAGCAGCGTAGAGGCGGGGGGGCCTTCTGAGCAGTACTTC	CASSVEAGGPSEQYF
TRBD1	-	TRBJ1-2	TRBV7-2	TGTGCCAGCAGCTGGGGACAGGGGAAAGCTAACTATGGCTACACCTTC	CASSWGQGKANYGYTF
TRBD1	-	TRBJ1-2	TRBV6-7	TGTGCCAGCAGCCCTTGGGACAGGAACTATGGCTACACCTTC	CASSPWDRNYGYTF
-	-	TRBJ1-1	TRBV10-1	TGCGCCAGCAGTCCGACGGGGAACACTGAAGCTTTCTTT	CASSPTGNTEAFF
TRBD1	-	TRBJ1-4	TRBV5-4	TGTGCCAGCAGCTTGAGCGGGCAGGGGGGTGAAAAACTGTTTTTT	CASSLSGQGGEKLFF
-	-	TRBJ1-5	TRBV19	TGTGCCAGTAGGGGATGGGGGGGGCGAGGCAATCAGCCCCAGCATTTT	CASRGWGGRGNQPQHF
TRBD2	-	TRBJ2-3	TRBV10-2	TGCGCCAGCAGCGGGGGGGCCGCAGATACGCAGTATTTT	CASSGGAADTQYF
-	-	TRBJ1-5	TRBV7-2	TGTGCCAGCAGCGGGACACGCAATCAGCCCCAGCATTTT	CASSGTRNQPQHF
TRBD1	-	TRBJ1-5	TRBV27	TGTGCCAGCAGTTTGGGGACAGTCAATCAGCCCCAGCATTTT	CASSLGTVNQPQHF